This is a list of T cell receptor beta chains from one sample in a study of cytomegalovirus exposure and HLA in healthy donors. Here immunoSEQ multiplex PCR was the method, and the copy in TCRdb shows in-frame clones only, minus some. The repertoire holds 130,000 to 150,000 clones, around 79% seen once, with about 1.7% in the top ten. Sequenced: PBMCs. These receptors were obtained from a woman aged 25 to 39 in good health and CMV-seronegative. CDR3s include the opening cysteine and the closing phenylalanine or tryptophan. A D gene is named only where the DNA matches it firmly. Clone size is given for some rows only: seen once, a few or many times, or a class if the clone is expanded.

v_call,clone_size,j_call,d_call,cdr3_length,cdr3_aa,cdr3_nt
TRBV6-6,.,TRBJ1-2,.,15,CASTPRGGFNYGYTF,TGTGCCAGCACCCCCCGGGGGGGTTTTAACTATGGCTACACCTTC
TRBV6-1,.,TRBJ1-2,TRBD1,13,CASSGTGLNGYTF,TGTGCCAGCAGCGGGACAGGGTTGAACGGCTACACCTTC
TRBV13,once,TRBJ2-5,.,15,CASSLEGDNTETQYF,TGTGCCAGCAGCTTAGAAGGGGATAACACGGAGACCCAGTACTTC
TRBV18,.,TRBJ2-7,.,14,CASSPPAGTYEQYF,TGTGCCAGCTCACCTCCGGCAGGGACCTACGAGCAGTACTTC
TRBV30,.,TRBJ2-5,TRBD1,14,CAWSKGQFQETQYF,TGTGCCTGGAGCAAGGGACAGTTCCAAGAGACCCAGTACTTC
TRBV5-1,.,TRBJ2-6,.,16,CASSLDRASGANVLTF,TGCGCCAGCAGCTTGGACAGAGCCTCTGGGGCCAACGTCCTGACTTTC
TRBV5-6,.,TRBJ2-3,.,14,CASSIVIRADTQYF,TGTGCCAGCAGCATAGTTATCAGGGCAGATACGCAGTATTTT
TRBV7-3,.,TRBJ1-2,TRBD1,13,CASSYGQALGYTF,TGTGCCAGCAGCTACGGACAGGCCCTAGGCTACACCTTC
TRBV5-5,once,TRBJ2-3,.,13,CASSSTPPDTQYF,TGTGCCAGCAGCTCCACACCGCCAGATACGCAGTATTTT
TRBV18,once,TRBJ2-7,TRBD1,15,CASSPQPGQSYEQYF,TGTGCCAGCTCACCACAACCGGGACAGTCCTACGAGCAGTACTTC
TRBV30,.,TRBJ1-4,.,14,CAWSRELSNEKLFF,TGTGCCTGGAGTAGAGAGCTGTCTAATGAAAAACTGTTTTTT
TRBV27,.,TRBJ1-1,TRBD1,16,CASSLSGTGMNTEAFF,TGTGCCAGCAGTTTATCTGGGACAGGAATGAACACTGAAGCTTTCTTT
TRBV5-1,.,TRBJ1-4,TRBD1,14,CASSFPGGDEKLFF,TGCGCCAGCAGCTTCCCAGGGGGCGATGAAAAACTGTTTTTT
TRBV7-2,few,TRBJ1-4,.,15,CASSWGDGSHEKLFF,TGTGCCAGCAGCTGGGGGGACGGATCCCATGAAAAACTGTTTTTT
TRBV5-1,.,TRBJ1-5,.,13,CASSREGNQPQHF,TGCGCCAGCAGCCGCGAGGGTAATCAGCCCCAGCATTTT
TRBV4-1,.,TRBJ2-7,.,13,CASSQNQGYEQYF,TGCGCCAGCAGCCAAAATCAGGGCTACGAGCAGTACTTC
TRBV4-1,once,TRBJ2-7,.,15,CASSRSGFWAYEQYF,TGCGCCAGCAGTCGCTCAGGGTTTTGGGCCTACGAGCAGTACTTC
TRBV6-6,.,TRBJ2-7,.,15,CASSYSDSASYEQYF,TGTGCCAGCAGTTACTCGGATAGCGCTTCCTACGAGCAGTACTTC
TRBV5-4,.,TRBJ1-2,.,14,CASSPGEGNYGYTF,TGTGCCAGCAGCCCGGGGGAGGGTAACTATGGCTACACCTTC
TRBV5-1,few,TRBJ1-1,TRBD1,15,CASSLLQGANTEAFF,TGCGCCAGCAGCTTATTACAGGGGGCGAACACTGAAGCTTTCTTT
TRBV11-2,.,TRBJ1-2,.,18,CASSLNLPDRYYNYGYTF,TGTGCCAGCAGCTTAAACCTTCCTGACCGATACTATAACTATGGCTACACCTTC
TRBV4-3,.,TRBJ2-2,TRBD1,17,CASSQDRRQGYTGELFF,TGCGCCAGCAGCCAAGACCGACGACAGGGATACACCGGGGAGCTGTTTTTT
TRBV18,few,TRBJ1-1,TRBD1,17,CASSPLEDRAGNTEAFF,TGTGCCAGCTCACCACTGGAGGACAGGGCCGGGAACACTGAAGCTTTCTTT
TRBV4-1,once,TRBJ1-2,.,14,CASSQDGANYGYTF,TGCGCCAGCAGCCAAGACGGAGCTAACTATGGCTACACCTTC
TRBV9,.,TRBJ1-3,.,17,CASSVGNSGYSGNTIYF,TGTGCCAGCAGCGTAGGTAACAGTGGTTACTCTGGAAACACCATATATTTT
TRBV19,once,TRBJ2-2,TRBD1,15,CASRGQGEYTGELFF,TGTGCCAGTAGAGGACAGGGAGAGTACACCGGGGAGCTGTTTTTT
TRBV29-1,.,TRBJ2-3,.,13,CSMSAGRTDTQYF,TGCAGCATGTCCGCGGGGAGAACGGATACGCAGTATTTT
TRBV6-8,few,TRBJ2-1,TRBD1,17,CASRIRGGAKAYNEQFF,TGTGCCAGCAGGATAAGAGGGGGCGCGAAGGCCTACAATGAGCAGTTCTTC
TRBV7-9,.,TRBJ2-2,.,11,CASSYGGELFF,TGTGCCAGCAGCTACGGGGGGGAGCTGTTTTTT
TRBV6-1,.,TRBJ1-2,.,12,CASREGGRGYTF,TGTGCCAGCAGGGAGGGGGGGCGAGGCTACACCTTC
TRBV11-2,.,TRBJ1-6,TRBD1,16,CASSVMPGTANSPLHF,TGTGCCAGCAGCGTAATGCCCGGGACAGCTAATTCACCCCTCCACTTT
TRBV7-8,.,TRBJ2-1,TRBD2,17,CASSLEIAGANYNEQFF,TGTGCCAGCAGCTTAGAGATAGCGGGGGCAAACTACAATGAGCAGTTCTTC
TRBV5-1,.,TRBJ1-2,TRBD1,15,CASSLAGQGALGYTF,TGCGCCAGCAGCTTGGCGGGACAGGGGGCGCTTGGCTACACCTTC
TRBV6-5,.,TRBJ2-3,TRBD2,16,CASSYPRAGGTDTQYF,TGTGCCAGCAGTTACCCCCGGGCGGGGGGGACAGATACGCAGTATTTT
TRBV7-3,.,TRBJ2-3,.,15,CASSLTSTSTDTQYF,TGTGCCAGCAGCTTAACGTCCACTAGCACAGATACGCAGTATTTT
TRBV6-1,.,TRBJ2-7,TRBD2,14,CASRGRGGNDEQYF,TGTGCCAGCAGGGGACGGGGAGGGAACGACGAGCAGTACTTC
TRBV6-4,few,TRBJ1-2,.,17,CASSQDPRTASNYGYTF,TGTGCCAGCAGTCAAGATCCCAGGACAGCCTCTAACTATGGCTACACCTTC
TRBV2,few,TRBJ2-3,.,17,CASSETGLPLELDTQYF,TGTGCCAGCAGTGAAACTGGACTACCTTTGGAACTAGATACGCAGTATTTT